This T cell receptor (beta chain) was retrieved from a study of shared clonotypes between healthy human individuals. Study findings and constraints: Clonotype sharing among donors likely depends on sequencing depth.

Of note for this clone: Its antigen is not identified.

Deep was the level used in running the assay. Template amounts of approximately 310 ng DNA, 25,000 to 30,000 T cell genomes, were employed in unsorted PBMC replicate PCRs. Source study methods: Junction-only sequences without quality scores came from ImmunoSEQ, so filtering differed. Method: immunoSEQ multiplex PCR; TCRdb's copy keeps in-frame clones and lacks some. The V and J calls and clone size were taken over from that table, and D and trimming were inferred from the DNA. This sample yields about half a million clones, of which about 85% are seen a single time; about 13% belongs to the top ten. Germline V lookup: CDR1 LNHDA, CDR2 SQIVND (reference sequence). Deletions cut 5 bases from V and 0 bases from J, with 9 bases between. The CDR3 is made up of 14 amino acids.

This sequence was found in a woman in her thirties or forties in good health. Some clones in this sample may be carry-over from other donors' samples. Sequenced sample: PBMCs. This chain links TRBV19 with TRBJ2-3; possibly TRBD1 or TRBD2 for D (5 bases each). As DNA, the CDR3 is TGTGCCAGTAGTTATGGGGGTAGCACAGATACGCAGTATTTT. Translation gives CASSYGGSTDTQYF.